A single sample is the source of the 24 T cell receptor beta chains below, sequenced in a study of shared clonotypes between healthy human individuals. Sequenced by immunoSEQ multiplex PCR; TCRdb stores in-frame clones only, minus some. The sample consists of approximately 2.1 million clones, 80% to 95% of them appearing once. The sequenced sample consisted of naive CD4+ T cells from PBMCs. The subset was: CD45RA+ positively selected. The source of these receptors is a man aged 18-30 years in good health. Some clones in this sample may be carry-over from other donors' samples.

This clone appeared a single time. The J gene is TRBJ2-5, the V gene TRBV11-2, with 10 bases lining up with TRBD1. Germline assignment: CDR1 SGHAT and CDR2 FQNNGV. J lost 3 bases, V lost 0 bases, and 4 bases had no gene match. The CDR3 length is 16 residues. CDR3 bases: TGTGCCAGCAGCTTAGACCGGACAGGGGGAAAAGAGACCCAGTACTTC. Translation gives CASSLDRTGGKETQYF.

The chain uses TRBV4-1 and TRBJ2-5, with a tentative D call TRBD1 (5 bases). Germline V gives CDR1 MGHRA, CDR2 YSYEKL. CDR3 length equals 15 residues. V was shortened by 1 base and J by 2 bases, with 11 bases between the two germline ends. CDR3 loop: CASSQGPDTQETQYF. The CDR3, as DNA: TGCGCCAGCAGCCAAGGGCCGGACACGCAAGAGACCCAGTACTTC.

Turning to this clone: Mismatch with germline at one junction end may stem from a read error. CDR3 residues: CASRPGTGVSHEQYF. The CDR3 region has the DNA TGTGCCAGCAGACCCGGGACAGGGGTCTCCCACGAGCAGTACTTC. The chain recombines TRBV28 with TRBJ2-7; TRBD1 aligns across 10 bases. The CDR3 contains 15 residues. Germline assignment: CDR1 MDHEN and CDR2 SYDVKM.

This chain links TRBV2 with TRBJ2-1; no clear D. CDR1 is SNHLY, CDR2 FYNNEI, per germline. V was pared by 2 bases and J by 8 bases, with 10 bases between. The CDR3 is 13 amino acids. The CDR3 is CASSERRAYEQFF. CDR3 sequence (DNA): TGTGCCAGCAGTGAACGTCGGGCCTATGAGCAGTTCTTC.

As DNA, the CDR3 is TGTGCCAGTAGAACAGCTCCGTATAGCAATCAGCCCCAGCATTTT. Translating it yields CASRTAPYSNQPQHF. The chain combines TRBV19 with TRBJ1-5, with unresolved D. This CDR3 comprises 15 residues. V lost 6 bases and J lost 0, with 12 bases in between. Germline V gene data show CDR1 as LNHDA and CDR2 as SQIVND (reference sequence).

CDR3 nucleotide sequence: TGTGCCAGCAGGCACCGGGACAGGGACACTGAAGCTTTCTTT. This gives the protein CASRHRDRDTEAFF. The gene calls are TRBV5-4 and TRBJ1-1; 9 nucleotides align to TRBD1. This CDR3 region has 14 residues. Germline CDR1 and CDR2: SGHNT and YYREEE (reference sequence). Trimming cost V 5 bases and J 3 bases; bases outside gene matches: 5.

The CDR3 DNA is TGTGCCAGCAGGACTATAAGTGAAAAACTGTTTTTT. This encodes CASRTISEKLFF. This chain links TRBV28 with TRBJ1-4, with D hard to call. Germline V gene sequence: CDR1 MDHEN, CDR2 SYDVKM. This CDR3 spans 12 amino acids. V was pared by 6 bases and J by 7 bases, with 9 bases between.

The chain carries TRBV7-2 and TRBJ1-2; a possible D gene is TRBD1 (6 bases). The CDR3 sequence is 16 residues long. V was cut by 5 bases and J by 7 bases, with 23 bases left in between. The germline V gene has CDR1 SGHTA and CDR2 FQGNSA. CDR3 DNA: TGTGCCAGCAGCATAAACCAACCGGGACAACCCCCTGGCTACACCTTC. It encodes CASSINQPGQPPGYTF. Variable domain in full (rest from reference TRBV7-2 and TRBJ1-2): GAGVSQSPSNKVTEKGKDVELRCDPISGHTALYWYRQSLGQGLEFLIYFQGNSAPDKSGLPSDRFSAERTGGSVSTLTIQRTQQEDSAVYLCASSINQPGQPPGYTFGSGTRLTVV.

V gene TRBV4-2 combines with J gene TRBJ2-7; perhaps TRBD1 as D (6 bases). The CDR3 totals 15 residues. V gave up 0 bases and J gave up 2 bases, with 11 bases separating them. Germline loops: CDR1 LGHNA, CDR2 YNFKEQ. This CDR3 reads CASSQDRGEAYEQYF. The CDR3 bases are TGTGCCAGCAGCCAAGACAGGGGAGAGGCCTACGAGCAGTACTTC.

The V call is TRBV29-1, the J call TRBJ1-3; 7 bases are a match to TRBD1. Germline V gives CDR1 SQVTM, CDR2 ANQGSEA. The CDR3 loop spans 14 amino acids. The V and J ends lost 4 bases and 0 bases, in that order; junction bases with no gene match: 3. The CDR3 DNA follows: TGCAGCGTTGGTCGGGACAGCTCTGGAAACACCATATATTTT. Amino acids: CSVGRDSSGNTIYF.

The sample holds a few counts of this clone. This specimen includes other DNA sequences encoding the same CDR3. The chain has TRBV9 and TRBJ2-6, with D possibly being TRBD1 (5 bases). The CDR3 is 15 amino acids. Germline assignment: CDR1 SGDLS and CDR2 YYNGEE. V shed 2 bases and J shed 0 bases, with 6 bases lying between them. Here the CDR3 reads CASSVTGSGANVLTF. In nucleotides, the CDR3 is TGTGCCAGCAGCGTCACAGGCTCTGGGGCCAACGTCCTGACTTTC.

This chain uses TRBV29-1 with TRBJ2-5; D may be TRBD1 or TRBD2 (5 bases each). Near its end, the DNA agrees better with TRBJ2-7, so the J call may be wrong. The CDR3 spans 11 residues. CDR1 is SQVTM, CDR2 ANQGSEA, per germline. The CDR3 DNA reads as TGCAGCGCTGGGGGTTCCTACGAGCAGTACTTC. It translates to CSAGGSYEQYF.

The chain links TRBV18 to TRBJ1-1; tentative D call: TRBD1 (5 bases). Looked up from germline, CDR1 is KGHSH and CDR2 is LQKENI. The V end was cut by 5 bases, the J end by 4 bases, with 11 bases between. The CDR3 is 13 residues long. CDR3 in amino acids: CASSSGLTTEAFF. The CDR3 DNA is TGTGCCAGCTCATCGGGGCTCACCACTGAAGCTTTCTTT.

The genes are TRBV19 and TRBJ2-7, with TRBD2 matching over 9 bases. The germline V gene encodes CDR1 LNHDA and CDR2 SQIVND (reference sequence). The J segment lost 0 bases and the V segment lost 6 bases, leaving 6 bases of the junction unmatched. The CDR3 contains 15 residues. CDR3 in DNA: TGTGCCAGTAGCAGTATAGCGGGAGACTCCTACGAGCAGTACTTC. It codes for CASSSIAGDSYEQYF.

The chain uses TRBV10-3 and TRBJ1-5; D ambiguous. The CDR3 is made up of 15 amino acids. The germline V gene encodes CDR1 ENHRY and CDR2 SYGVKD. Trimming cost V 2 bases and J 2 bases, with 10 bases left between them. CDR3 nucleotide sequence: TGTGCCATCAGTGAGAATGGTTTAGGCAATCAGCCCCAGCATTTT. Its protein product is CAISENGLGNQPQHF.

The V and J genes are TRBV5-1 and TRBJ2-5; 9 bases match TRBD2. V was clipped by 3 bases and J by 1 base; unmatched bases: 4. CDR1 and CDR2 (germline): SGHRS, YFSETQ. This CDR3 has 15 amino acids. The CDR3 region has the DNA TGCGCCAGCAGCTCTATACTAGCGGGCCAAGAGACCCAGTACTTC. Translation gives CASSSILAGQETQYF.

The V and J genes are TRBV5-1 and TRBJ1-2; 8 bases match TRBD1. Germline values: CDR1 SGHRS, CDR2 YFSETQ. V was clipped by 3 bases and J by 14 bases; unmatched bases: 6. This CDR3 region has 11 residues. This CDR3 reads CASSSGQANTF. DNA for the CDR3: TGCGCCAGCAGCTCGGGACAGGCGAATACCTTC.

The rearrangement links TRBV11-2 to TRBJ2-3, with D possibly TRBD2 on 6 matching bases. V dropped 2 bases and J dropped 4 bases, with 10 bases sitting between them. CDR3 length: 14 residues. In germline, CDR1 is SGHAT, CDR2 FQNNGV. Here the CDR3 reads CASSLITGADTQYF. CDR3 coding DNA: TGTGCCAGCAGCTTAATAACGGGAGCAGATACGCAGTATTTT.

The V and J genes are TRBV27 and TRBJ1-2, with no clear D. The germline CDR1 and CDR2 sequences are MNHEY and SMNVEV (reference sequence). The CDR3 consists of 14 residues. The ends were cut back, 1 base at V and 6 bases at J, with 12 bases in the middle. CDR3 sequence (DNA): TGTGCCAGCAGTTTATTAGGGTCCCGCGATGGCTACACCTTC. Amino acids: CASSLLGSRDGYTF.

This clone occurred once. This chain connects TRBV7-9 to TRBJ2-1; 11 bases are a match to TRBD1. The germline V gene encodes CDR1 SEHNR and CDR2 FQNEAQ (reference sequence). The trim removed 6 bases at V and 3 bases at J, leaving 4 bases unmatched. This CDR3 contains 15 residues. CDR3 coding DNA: TGTGCCAGCAGGCGGACAGGGGGCAACTACAATGAGCAGTTCTTC. This translates into CASRRTGGNYNEQFF. Together with reference TRBV7-9 and TRBJ2-1, the CDR3 gives the full variable domain: DTGVSQNPRHKITKRGQNVTFRCDPISEHNRLYWYRQTLGQGPEFLTYFQNEAQLEKSRLLSDRFSAERPKGSFSTLEIQRTEQGDSAMYLCASRRTGGNYNEQFFGPGTRLTVL.

This chain uses TRBV4-3 with TRBJ2-5; D is unresolved. Germline loops: CDR1 LGHNA, CDR2 YSLEER. Trimming removed 4 bases at V and 1 base at J, with 7 bases between. The CDR3 runs to 13 residues. The CDR3: CASSRQVQETQYF. CDR3 DNA: TGCGCCAGCAGCCGCCAGGTCCAAGAGACCCAGTACTTC.

V gene TRBV18 combines with J gene TRBJ1-1; D ambiguous. Per the germline V gene, CDR1 is KGHSH and CDR2 is LQKENI. The CDR3 spans 16 residues. The germline V and J ends were trimmed by 3 bases and 1 base, with 15 bases remaining between them. CDR3 amino acids: CASSPREGGWNTEAFF. The CDR3 DNA reads TGTGCCAGCTCACCCCGGGAGGGCGGGTGGAACACTGAAGCTTTCTTT.

This clone was counted once. The V and J genes are TRBV4-3 and TRBJ1-4, with D unresolved. This CDR3 is built from 16 residues. CDR1 and CDR2 (germline): LGHNA, YSLEER. The V and J ends lost 0 bases and 0 bases respectively, with 8 bases between them. DNA for the CDR3: TGCGCCAGCAGCCAAGATTTGCCGGCAACTAATGAAAAACTGTTTTTT. Translating it yields CASSQDLPATNEKLFF.

The rearrangement joins TRBV7-7 to TRBJ2-1; 7 nucleotides align to TRBD2. V shed 5 bases, J shed 9 bases, and the junction held 10 bases outside the gene matches. CDR1 and CDR2 (germline): SSHAT, FNYEAQ (reference sequence). CDR3 length equals 14 residues. This CDR3 reads CASSPESGKGEQFF. The CDR3 DNA sequence: TGTGCCAGCAGCCCCGAGAGCGGGAAGGGTGAGCAGTTCTTC.